The sequence of this T cell receptor beta chain was determined in a study of blood T cell repertoires in COVID-19. Study details: The United States, Italy and Spain provided the acute and convalescent COVID-19 samples.

Trimming cost V 3 bases and J 3 bases; bases outside gene matches: 12. The CDR3 has 17 amino acids. CDR1 and CDR2 from the germline V gene are KGHSH and LQKENI. Libraries were prepared by immunoSEQ multiplex PCR; TCRdb keeps only in-frame clonotypes and omits some of them. Altogether under 300,000 clones are present, 82% being singletons, with the ten largest covering 4.9%. This receptor was identified in a woman older than 75 with active or convalescent COVID-19. The chain is built from TRBV18 and TRBJ1-2; 8 nucleotides agree with TRBD1. Sequenced: peripheral blood. CDR3 DNA sequence: TGTGCCAGCTCACCTCAGAGGGGCGACAGGGGATACTATGGCTACACCTTC. As protein: CASSPQRGDRGYYGYTF.